A selection of T cell receptor beta chains follows, all from one sample in a study of human T cells and chemical hapten exposure. TCRdb independently ran MiXCR on the RACE reads; one entry per CDR3 protein. The table has 27,000 or so distinct CDR3 sequences, 8.5% to 9.5% seen once; the top ten hold about 7%. The starting material was whole blood, obtained in connection with sensitization to the hapten diphenylcyclopropenone (DPC). The receptor set was obtained from a man aged 30-40 years with alopecia areata. Some clones in this sample may be carry-over from other donors' samples. Both conserved end residues are part of each CDR3. D genes are given only for firm matches. A clone size is listed for some rows: how often the clone was seen (once, few, many), or a class if it is expanded.

-	TRBV6-2/TRBV6-3	-	TRBJ1-5	CASSYAGTNRHQPQHF	TGTGCCAGCAGTTACGCCGGGACAAATCGCCATCAGCCCCAGCATTTT
many	TRBV29-1	-	TRBJ1-1	CSVEQNTEAFF	TGCAGCGTTGAGCAGAACACTGAAGCTTTCTTT
-	TRBV11-2	-	TRBJ1-1	CASSPAVDLLLIEAFF	TGTGCCAGCAGCCCAGCAGTGGACCTATTGTTAATTGAAGCTTTCTTT
many	TRBV6-5	-	TRBJ1-1	CASRPLSPMNTEAFF	TGTGCCAGCAGGCCTTTGTCTCCCATGAACACTGAAGCTTTCTTT
many	TRBV29-1	TRBD1	TRBJ1-2	CSVEESDRAGDGYTF	TGCAGCGTTGAAGAGTCGGACAGGGCAGGGGATGGCTACACCTTC
many	TRBV6-1	-	TRBJ2-4	CASSEVGGGLAKNIQYF	TGTGCCAGCAGTGAAGTTGGGGGCGGACTAGCCAAAAACATTCAGTACTTC
few	TRBV7-2	-	TRBJ1-4	CASSLTGDNNEKLFF	TGTGCCAGCAGCTTGACAGGAGATAATAATGAAAAACTGTTTTTT
many	TRBV11-1	-	TRBJ2-1	CASSLQASKSYNEQFF	TGTGCCAGCAGCTTACAGGCTAGCAAGTCCTACAATGAGCAGTTCTTC
many	TRBV20-1	-	TRBJ1-2	CSARVTYADGYTF	TGCAGTGCTAGAGTGACTTATGCGGATGGCTACACCTTC
many	TRBV13	TRBD2	TRBJ2-1	CASSLSLAGAGNEQFF	TGTGCCAGCAGCTTATCATTAGCGGGGGCCGGGAATGAGCAGTTCTTC
-	TRBV19	-	TRBJ1-1	CASTPGGSRVNTEAFF	TGTGCCAGTACCCCGGGGGGGTCGAGGGTGAACACTGAAGCTTTCTTT
many	TRBV11-2	-	TRBJ2-4	CASSSPRQGGGQYF	TGTGCCAGCAGTAGTCCGAGACAGGGAGGCGGCCAGTACTTC
many	TRBV18	-	TRBJ1-1	CASSLESGVVTEAFF	TGTGCCAGCTCACTTGAGTCGGGGGTGGTGACTGAAGCTTTCTTT
few	TRBV4-3	-	TRBJ2-2	CASSRAGLNTGELFF	TGCGCCAGCAGCCGGGCGGGATTAAACACCGGGGAGCTGTTTTTT
many	TRBV12-3/TRBV12-4	-	TRBJ2-7	CASSSPHHGAYEQYF	TGTGCCAGCAGTTCCCCTCATCATGGGGCCTACGAGCAGTACTTC
-	TRBV3-1	-	TRBJ2-5	CASSQAGLQETQYF	TGTGCCAGCAGCCAAGCTGGGCTACAAGAGACCCAGTACTTC
few	TRBV29-1	-	TRBJ2-2	CSGRAYTGELFF	TGCAGCGGCAGGGCTTACACCGGGGAGCTGTTTTTT